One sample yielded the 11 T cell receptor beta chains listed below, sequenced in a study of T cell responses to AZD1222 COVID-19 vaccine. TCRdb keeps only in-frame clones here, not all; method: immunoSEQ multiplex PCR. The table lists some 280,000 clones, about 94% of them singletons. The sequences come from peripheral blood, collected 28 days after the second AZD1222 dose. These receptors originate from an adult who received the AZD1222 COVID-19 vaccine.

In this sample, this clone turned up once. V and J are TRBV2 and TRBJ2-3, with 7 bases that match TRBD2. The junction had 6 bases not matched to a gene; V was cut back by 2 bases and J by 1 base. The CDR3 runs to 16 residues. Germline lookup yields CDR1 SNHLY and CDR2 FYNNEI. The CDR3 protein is CASSESAGYRTDTQYF. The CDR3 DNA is TGTGCCAGCAGTGAATCAGCGGGGTACCGCACAGATACGCAGTATTTT.

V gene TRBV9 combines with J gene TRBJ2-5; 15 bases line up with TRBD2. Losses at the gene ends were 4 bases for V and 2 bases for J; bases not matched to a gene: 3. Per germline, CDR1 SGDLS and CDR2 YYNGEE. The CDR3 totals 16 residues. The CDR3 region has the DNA TGTGCCAGCAGCCCAGGGACTAGCGGGGGGCAAGAGACCCAGTACTTC. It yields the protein CASSPGTSGGQETQYF.

The CDR3 sequence: CASSPTGVYGYTF. Here the CDR3 DNA reads TGTGCCAGCAGCCCGACAGGCGTCTATGGCTACACCTTC. V gene TRBV14 combines with J gene TRBJ1-2, with D maybe TRBD1 (6 bases). V was pared by 4 bases and J by 4 bases, with 10 bases between. Germline V gene lookup returns CDR1 SGHDN and CDR2 FVKESK. The length of the CDR3 is 13 residues.

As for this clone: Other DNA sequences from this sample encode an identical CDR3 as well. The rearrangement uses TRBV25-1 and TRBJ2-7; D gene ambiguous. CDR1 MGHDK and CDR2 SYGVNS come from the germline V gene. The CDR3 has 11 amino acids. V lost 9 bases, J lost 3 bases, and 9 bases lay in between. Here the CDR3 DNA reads TGTGCCAGTCGCGGCGGCTACGAGCAGTACTTC. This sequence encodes CASRGGYEQYF.

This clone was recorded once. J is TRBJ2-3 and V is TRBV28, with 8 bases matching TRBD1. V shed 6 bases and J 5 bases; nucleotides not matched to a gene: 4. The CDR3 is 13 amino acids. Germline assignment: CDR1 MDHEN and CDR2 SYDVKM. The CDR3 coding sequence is TGTGCCAGCAGACCCACAGGGGGAGATACGCAGTATTTT. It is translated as CASRPTGGDTQYF.

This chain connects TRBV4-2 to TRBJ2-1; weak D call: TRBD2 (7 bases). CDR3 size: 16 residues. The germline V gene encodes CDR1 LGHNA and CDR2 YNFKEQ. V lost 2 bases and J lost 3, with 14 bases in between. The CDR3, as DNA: TGTGCCAGCAGCCAACAGGGCGGGGGCCTCTACAATGAGCAGTTCTTC. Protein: CASSQQGGGLYNEQFF.

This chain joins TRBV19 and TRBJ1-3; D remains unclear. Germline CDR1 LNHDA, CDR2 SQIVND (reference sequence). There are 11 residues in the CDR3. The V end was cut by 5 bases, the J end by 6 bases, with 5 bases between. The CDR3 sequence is CASSEINTIYF. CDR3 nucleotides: TGTGCCAGTAGTGAGATAAACACCATATATTTT.

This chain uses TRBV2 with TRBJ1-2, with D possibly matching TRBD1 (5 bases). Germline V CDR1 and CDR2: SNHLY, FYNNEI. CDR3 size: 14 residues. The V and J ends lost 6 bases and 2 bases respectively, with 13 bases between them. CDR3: CASSGALLNYGYTF. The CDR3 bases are TGTGCCAGCAGCGGGGCCCTTCTAAACTATGGCTACACCTTC.

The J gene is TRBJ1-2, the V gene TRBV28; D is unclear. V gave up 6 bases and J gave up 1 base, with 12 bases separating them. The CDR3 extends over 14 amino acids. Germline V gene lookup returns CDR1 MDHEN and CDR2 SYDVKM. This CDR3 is CASRPGWRNYGYTF. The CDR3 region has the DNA TGTGCCAGCAGACCCGGTTGGCGTAACTATGGCTACACCTTC.

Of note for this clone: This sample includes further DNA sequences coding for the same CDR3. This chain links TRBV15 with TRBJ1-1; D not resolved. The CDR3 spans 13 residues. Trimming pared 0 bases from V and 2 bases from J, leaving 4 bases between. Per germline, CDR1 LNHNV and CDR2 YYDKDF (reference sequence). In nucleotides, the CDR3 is TGTGCCACCAGCAGAGATGGAAACACTGAAGCTTTCTTT. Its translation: CATSRDGNTEAFF.

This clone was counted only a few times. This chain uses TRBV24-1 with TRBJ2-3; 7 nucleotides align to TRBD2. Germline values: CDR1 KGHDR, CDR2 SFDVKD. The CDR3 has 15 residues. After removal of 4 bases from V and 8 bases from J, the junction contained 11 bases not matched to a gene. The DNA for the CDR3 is TGTGCCACCAGTGACCAGACTAGCATTTTCGCTACGCAGTATTTT. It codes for CATSDQTSIFATQYF.